This TCR beta chain derives from a study of coeliac disease. Produced via immunoSEQ multiplex PCR; TCRdb's table is partial and in-frame only. The table has 4,000 to 5,000 clones, more than 55% seen once. The V end lost 0 bases, the J end lost 0 bases, and 10 bases lay between the germline ends. Germline V gives CDR1 SGDLS, CDR2 YYNGEE. CDR3 length equals 16 residues. The sequence derives from a woman under 30 with active celiac disease. The sequencing sample was made of intraepithelial lymphocytes from the gut. J is TRBJ2-1 and V is TRBV9; D possibly corresponds to TRBD2 (5 bases). The CDR3 here is CASSVVAGSSYNEQFF. Written as DNA, the CDR3 is TGTGCCAGCAGCGTAGTTGCGGGTAGCTCCTACAATGAGCAGTTCTTC. Combining the CDR3 with reference TRBV9 and TRBJ2-1 gives the whole variable domain DSGVTQTPKHLITATGQRVTLRCSPRSGDLSVYWYQQSLDQGLQFLIQYYNGEERAKGNILERFSAQQFPDLHSELNLSSLELGDSALYFCASSVVAGSSYNEQFFGPGTRLTVL.